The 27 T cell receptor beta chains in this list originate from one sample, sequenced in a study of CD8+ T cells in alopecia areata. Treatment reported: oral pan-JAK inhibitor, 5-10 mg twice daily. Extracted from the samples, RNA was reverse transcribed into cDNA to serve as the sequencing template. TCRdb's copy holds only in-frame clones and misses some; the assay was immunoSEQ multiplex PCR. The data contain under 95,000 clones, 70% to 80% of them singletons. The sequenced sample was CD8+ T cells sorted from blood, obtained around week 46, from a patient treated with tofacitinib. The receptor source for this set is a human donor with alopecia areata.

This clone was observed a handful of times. CDR3: CASSLGTAADEAFF. The CDR3 DNA reads TGTGCCAGCAGCCTTGGGACAGCCGCCGACGAAGCTTTCTTT. The chain recombines TRBV13 with TRBJ1-1, with 7 nucleotides matching TRBD1. CDR1 PRHDT and CDR2 FYEKMQ come from the germline V gene (reference sequence). J was trimmed by 8 bases and V by 5 bases; bases with no gene match: 11. This CDR3 is 14 amino acids long.

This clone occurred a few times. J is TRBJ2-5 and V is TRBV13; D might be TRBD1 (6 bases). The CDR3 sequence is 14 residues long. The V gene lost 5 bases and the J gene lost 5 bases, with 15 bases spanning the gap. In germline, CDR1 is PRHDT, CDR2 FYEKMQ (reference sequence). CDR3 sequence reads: CASSQRQGTETQYF. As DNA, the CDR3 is TGTGCCAGCAGCCAGAGGCAGGGGACGGAGACCCAGTACTTC.

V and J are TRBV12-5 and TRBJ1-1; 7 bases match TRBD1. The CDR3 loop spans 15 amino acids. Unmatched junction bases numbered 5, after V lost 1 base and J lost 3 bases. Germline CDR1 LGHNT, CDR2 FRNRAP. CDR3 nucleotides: TGTGCTAGTGGTTTGGGACAGGGCGAACACACTGAAGCTTTCTTT. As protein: CASGLGQGEHTEAFF.

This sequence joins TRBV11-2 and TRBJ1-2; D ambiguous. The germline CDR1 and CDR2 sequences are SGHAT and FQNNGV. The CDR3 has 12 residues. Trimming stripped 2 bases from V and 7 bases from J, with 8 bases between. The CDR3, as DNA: TGTGCCAGCAGCTTACAATGGGGTGGCTACACCTTC. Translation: CASSLQWGGYTF.

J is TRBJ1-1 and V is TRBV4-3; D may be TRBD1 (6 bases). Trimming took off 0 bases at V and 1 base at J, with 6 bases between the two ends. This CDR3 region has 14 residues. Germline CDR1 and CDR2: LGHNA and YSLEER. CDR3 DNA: TGCGCCAGCAGCCAAGACAGGGGGAACACTGAAGCTTTCTTT. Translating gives CASSQDRGNTEAFF.

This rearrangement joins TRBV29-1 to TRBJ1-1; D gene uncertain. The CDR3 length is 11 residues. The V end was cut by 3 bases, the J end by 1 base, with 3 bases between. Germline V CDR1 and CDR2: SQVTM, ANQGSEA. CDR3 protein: CSVEENTEAFF. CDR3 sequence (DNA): TGCAGCGTTGAGGAGAACACTGAAGCTTTCTTT.

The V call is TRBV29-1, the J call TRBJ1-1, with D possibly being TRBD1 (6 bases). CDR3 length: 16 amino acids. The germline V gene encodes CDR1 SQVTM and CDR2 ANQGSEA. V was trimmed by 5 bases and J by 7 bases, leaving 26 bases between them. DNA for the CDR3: TGCAGCGTTTTTTTGTCCGACAGGACTAATGAGGGTGAAGCTTTCTTT. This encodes CSVFLSDRTNEGEAFF.

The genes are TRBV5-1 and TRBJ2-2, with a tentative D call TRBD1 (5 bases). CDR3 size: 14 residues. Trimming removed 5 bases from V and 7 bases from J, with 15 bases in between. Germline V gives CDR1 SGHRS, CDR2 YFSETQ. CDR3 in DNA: TGCGCCAGCAGTGCGTGGGGCGATGGCGGGGAGCTGTTTTTT. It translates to CASSAWGDGGELFF.

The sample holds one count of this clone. The CDR3 region has the DNA TGTGCCAGCAGCTTGGGCCGGGCTGCCGGCAATGAGCAGTTCTTC. It translates to CASSLGRAAGNEQFF. The J gene is TRBJ2-1, the V gene TRBV11-2; D call uncertain. The V gene's germline CDR1 is SGHAT and CDR2 FQNNGV. The CDR3 extends over 15 amino acids. The V end lost 3 bases, the J end lost 6 bases, and 15 bases lay between the germline ends.

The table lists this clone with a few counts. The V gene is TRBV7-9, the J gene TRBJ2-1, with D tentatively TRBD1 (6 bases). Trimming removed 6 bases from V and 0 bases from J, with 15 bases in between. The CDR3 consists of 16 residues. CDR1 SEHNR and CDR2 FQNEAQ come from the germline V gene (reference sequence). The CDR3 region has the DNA TGTGCCAGCAGTTCAGGGGACACCGCCTCCTACAATGAGCAGTTCTTC. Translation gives CASSSGDTASYNEQFF.

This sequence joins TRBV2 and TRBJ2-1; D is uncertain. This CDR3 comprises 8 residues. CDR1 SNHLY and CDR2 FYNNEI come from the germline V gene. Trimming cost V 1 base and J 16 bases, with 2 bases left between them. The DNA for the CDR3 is TGTGCCAGCAGTGAAGAATTCTTC. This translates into CASSEEFF.

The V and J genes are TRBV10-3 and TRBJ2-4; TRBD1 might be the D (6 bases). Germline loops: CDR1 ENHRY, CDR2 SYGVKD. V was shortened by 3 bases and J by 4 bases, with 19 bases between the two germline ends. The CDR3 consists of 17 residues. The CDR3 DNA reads TGTGCCATCAGTGAATCACACAGGGAAGGACAAAAAAACATTCAGTACTTC. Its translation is CAISESHREGQKNIQYF.

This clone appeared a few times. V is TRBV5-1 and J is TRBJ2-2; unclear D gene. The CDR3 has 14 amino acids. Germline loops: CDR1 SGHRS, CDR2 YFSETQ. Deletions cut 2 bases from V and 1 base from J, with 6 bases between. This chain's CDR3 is CASSFDRNTGELFF. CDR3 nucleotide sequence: TGCGCCAGCAGCTTTGACCGGAACACCGGGGAGCTGTTTTTT.

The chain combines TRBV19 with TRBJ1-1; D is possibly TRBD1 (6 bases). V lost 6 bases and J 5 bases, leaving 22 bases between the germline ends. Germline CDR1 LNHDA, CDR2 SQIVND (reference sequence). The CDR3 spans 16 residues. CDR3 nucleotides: TGTGCCAGTAGCCTAGTGGCAGGGGATAGTTGGACTGAAGCTTTCTTT. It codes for CASSLVAGDSWTEAFF.

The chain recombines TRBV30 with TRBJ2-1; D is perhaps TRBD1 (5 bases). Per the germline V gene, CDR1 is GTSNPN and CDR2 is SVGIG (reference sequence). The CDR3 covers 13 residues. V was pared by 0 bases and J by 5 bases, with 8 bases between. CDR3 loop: CAWSVSQDNEQFF. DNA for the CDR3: TGTGCCTGGAGTGTGTCACAGGACAATGAGCAGTTCTTC.

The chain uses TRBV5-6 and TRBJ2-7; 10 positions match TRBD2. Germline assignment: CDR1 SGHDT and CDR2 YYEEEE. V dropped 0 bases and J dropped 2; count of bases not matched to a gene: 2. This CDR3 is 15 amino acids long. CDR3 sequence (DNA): TGTGCCAGCAGCTTGGGGACTAGCGGAACCTACGAGCAGTACTTC. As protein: CASSLGTSGTYEQYF.

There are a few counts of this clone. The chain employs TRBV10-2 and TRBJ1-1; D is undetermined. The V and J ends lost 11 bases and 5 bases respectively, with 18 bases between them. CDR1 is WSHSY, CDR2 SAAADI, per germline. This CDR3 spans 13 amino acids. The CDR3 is CALSPGSGTEAFF. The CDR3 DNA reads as TGCGCCCTAAGTCCAGGCTCGGGTACTGAAGCTTTCTTT.

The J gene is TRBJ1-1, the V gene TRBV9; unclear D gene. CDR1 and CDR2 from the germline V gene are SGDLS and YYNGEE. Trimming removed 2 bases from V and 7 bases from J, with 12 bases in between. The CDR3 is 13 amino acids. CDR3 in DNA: TGTGCCAGCAGCGTCGGACCTACAGATGAAGCTTTCTTT. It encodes CASSVGPTDEAFF. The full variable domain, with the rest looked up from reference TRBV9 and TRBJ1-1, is DSGVTQTPKHLITATGQRVTLRCSPRSGDLSVYWYQQSLDQGLQFLIQYYNGEERAKGNILERFSAQQFPDLHSELNLSSLELGDSALYFCASSVGPTDEAFFGQGTRLTVV.

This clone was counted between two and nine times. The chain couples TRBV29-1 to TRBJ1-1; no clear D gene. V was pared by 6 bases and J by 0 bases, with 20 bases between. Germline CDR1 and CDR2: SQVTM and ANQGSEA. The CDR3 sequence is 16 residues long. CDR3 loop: CSVEHIFAGLNTEAFF. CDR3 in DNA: TGCAGCGTAGAGCATATTTTTGCTGGACTGAACACTGAAGCTTTCTTT.

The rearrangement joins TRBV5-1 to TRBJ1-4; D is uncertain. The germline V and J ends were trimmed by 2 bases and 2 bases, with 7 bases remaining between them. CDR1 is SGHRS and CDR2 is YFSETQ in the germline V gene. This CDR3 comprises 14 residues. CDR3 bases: TGCGCCAGCAGCTTTTATCTTACTAATGAAAAACTGTTTTTT. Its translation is CASSFYLTNEKLFF. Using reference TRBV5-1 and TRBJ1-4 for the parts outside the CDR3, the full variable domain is KAGVTQTPRYLIKTRGQQVTLSCSPISGHRSVSWYQQTPGQGLQFLFEYFSETQRNKGNFPGRFSGRQFSNSRSEMNVSTLELGDSALYLCASSFYLTNEKLFFGSGTQLSVL.

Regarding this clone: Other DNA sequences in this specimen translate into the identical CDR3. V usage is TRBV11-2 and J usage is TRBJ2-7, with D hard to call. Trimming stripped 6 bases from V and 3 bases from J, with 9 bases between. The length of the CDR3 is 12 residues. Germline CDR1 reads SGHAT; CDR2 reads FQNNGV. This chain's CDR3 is CASSPLGYEQYF. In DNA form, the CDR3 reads TGTGCCAGCAGTCCGCTGGGCTACGAGCAGTACTTC.

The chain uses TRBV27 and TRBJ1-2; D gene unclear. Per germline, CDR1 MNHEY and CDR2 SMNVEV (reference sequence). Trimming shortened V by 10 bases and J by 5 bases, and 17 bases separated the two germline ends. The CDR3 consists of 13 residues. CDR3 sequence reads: CATSNLGEYGYTF. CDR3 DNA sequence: TGTGCCACCTCGAACCTAGGAGAGTATGGCTACACCTTC.

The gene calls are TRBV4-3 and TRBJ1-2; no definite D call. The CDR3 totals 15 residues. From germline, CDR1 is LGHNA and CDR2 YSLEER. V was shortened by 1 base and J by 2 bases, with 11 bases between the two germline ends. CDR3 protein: CASSQAVTGNYGYTF. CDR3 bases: TGCGCCAGCAGCCAAGCCGTTACCGGAAACTATGGCTACACCTTC.

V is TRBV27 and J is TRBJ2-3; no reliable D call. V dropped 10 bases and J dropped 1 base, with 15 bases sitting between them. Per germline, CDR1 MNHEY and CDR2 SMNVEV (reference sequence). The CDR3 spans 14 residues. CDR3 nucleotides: TGTGCCACCACTCCCATGTCTGGCACAGATACGCAGTATTTT. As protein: CATTPMSGTDTQYF.

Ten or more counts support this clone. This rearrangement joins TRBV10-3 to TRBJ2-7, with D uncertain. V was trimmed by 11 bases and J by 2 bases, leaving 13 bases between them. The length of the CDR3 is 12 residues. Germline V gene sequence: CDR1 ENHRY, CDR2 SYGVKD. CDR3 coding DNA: TGTGCCGCCGCGGACGGACCCTACGAGCAGTACTTC. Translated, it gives CAAADGPYEQYF.

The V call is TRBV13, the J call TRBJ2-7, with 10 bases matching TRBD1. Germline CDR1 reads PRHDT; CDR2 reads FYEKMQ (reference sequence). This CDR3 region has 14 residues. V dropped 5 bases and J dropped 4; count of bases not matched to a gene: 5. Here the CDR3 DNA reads TGTGCCAGCAGCATGCGGGACAGGGGTTACGAGCAGTACTTC. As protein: CASSMRDRGYEQYF.

The CDR3 here is CASSSQLAGDSEQYF. CDR3 bases: TGTGCCAGCAGCTCCCAACTAGCGGGGGACAGCGAGCAGTACTTC. The V call is TRBV7-9, the J call TRBJ2-7, with 11 nucleotides matching TRBD2. Germline CDR1 and CDR2: SEHNR and FQNEAQ (reference sequence). V lost 4 bases, J lost 6 bases, and 8 bases stayed unmatched. This CDR3 is 15 amino acids long.